These T cell receptor beta chains were read from a single sample in a study of blood T cell repertoires in COVID-19. Data came from immunoSEQ multiplex PCR; TCRdb stores just in-frame clones and leaves some out. The sample lists some 200,000 clones; 84% were seen once. Material: peripheral blood. These receptors all come from a man aged 45-65 years with active or convalescent COVID-19. Each CDR3 is given with its conserved first and last residue. The D gene is left open where the match is weak. Clone sizes are given selectively: once, few, many, or a class where the clone is expanded.

J	size	V	D	DNA	CDR3
TRBJ1-2	-	TRBV5-1	TRBD1	TGCGCCAGCAGCTTGGGCAGGGGGCCACCCGGCTACACCTTC	CASSLGRGPPGYTF
TRBJ2-7	-	TRBV20-1	-	TGCAGTGCTAGAGTGTACGGCGAGCAGTACTTC	CSARVYGEQYF
TRBJ2-7	-	TRBV5-1	TRBD2	TGCGCCAGCAGCTTGGGTAGCGGGAGTTACGAGCAGTACTTC	CASSLGSGSYEQYF
TRBJ2-1	-	TRBV6-5	-	TGTGCCAGCAGTTACTCGGGGGCTAGCTCCTACAATGAGCAGTTCTTC	CASSYSGASSYNEQFF
TRBJ2-1	-	TRBV11-2	-	TGTGCCAGCAGCTTAGATCCGGGGTCTTACCACAATGAGCAGTTCTTC	CASSLDPGSYHNEQFF
TRBJ1-2	-	TRBV5-1	-	TGCGCCAGCAGCTTTGAGGGGGATGGCTACACCTTC	CASSFEGDGYTF
TRBJ1-6	-	TRBV4-3	-	TGCGCCAGCAGCCCCGAGAGCTCCTATAATTCACCCCTCCACTTT	CASSPESSYNSPLHF
TRBJ1-1	-	TRBV2	-	TGTGCCAGCAGTGAAAATTCCGGCGGCGAAAGGAGTGCTTTCTTT	CASSENSGGERSAFF
TRBJ1-1	-	TRBV7-3	-	TGTGCCAGCAGCTTAAAGGGCGGGTGGGGATTCTTT	CASSLKGGWGFF
TRBJ1-6	-	TRBV27	TRBD1	TGTGCCAGCAAGGACAGGGGGAATTCACCCCTCCACTTT	CASKDRGNSPLHF
TRBJ1-2	-	TRBV9	-	TGTGCCAGCAGCGTAAGCCGGGACGGAGGGTATGGCTACACCTTC	CASSVSRDGGYGYTF
TRBJ2-3	-	TRBV24-1	TRBD2	TGTGCCACCAGTAAGACTAGCGGGAGCACAGATACGCAGTATTTT	CATSKTSGSTDTQYF
TRBJ2-7	few	TRBV7-2	-	TGTGCCAGCAGCTTAAGGGGCGGGAACTACGAGCAGTACTTC	CASSLRGGNYEQYF
TRBJ2-2	once	TRBV13	-	TGTGCCAGCAGCCCCCTGGGAGGTAACACCGGGGAGCTGTTTTTT	CASSPLGGNTGELFF
TRBJ2-3	-	TRBV7-2	TRBD2	TGTGCCAGCAGCCCTGGACTAGCGGGAGTAACAGATACGCAGTATTTT	CASSPGLAGVTDTQYF
TRBJ1-2	once	TRBV7-2	TRBD1	TGTGCCAGCAGCTTCCCCGGGACAGGGGTACACTATGGCTACACCTTC	CASSFPGTGVHYGYTF
TRBJ2-1	-	TRBV6-5	TRBD1	TGTGCCAGCACACGACAGGGGTGGAATGAGCAGTTCTTC	CASTRQGWNEQFF
TRBJ2-7	-	TRBV5-1	TRBD1	TGCGCCAGCAGCTTTATAACAGGGGCCTACGAGCAGTACTTC	CASSFITGAYEQYF
TRBJ1-4	-	TRBV7-9	TRBD1	TGTGCCAGCAGCAAGGGACAGGGGGAGGGAGAAAAACTGTTTTTT	CASSKGQGEGEKLFF
TRBJ2-1	-	TRBV5-5	-	TGTGCCAGCAGCCCATTGGGCGCTGAGCAGTTCTTC	CASSPLGAEQFF
TRBJ1-2	-	TRBV27	-	TGTGCCAGCAGTTTTACCCACGGGAAGGCCCCCGGTGGCTACACCTTC	CASSFTHGKAPGGYTF
TRBJ1-4	-	TRBV18	TRBD1	TGTGCCAGCTCACCCTCAGGGGGCGAAAAACTGTTTTTT	CASSPSGGEKLFF
TRBJ2-7	once	TRBV7-2	TRBD2	TGTGCCAGCAGCTTAGCGGGGGGGGCCTACGAGCAGTACTTC	CASSLAGGAYEQYF
TRBJ2-7	-	TRBV7-9	-	TGTGCCAGCAGCTCGCTTACAGGAAGCCCCAACGAGCAGTACTTC	CASSSLTGSPNEQYF
TRBJ2-3	once	TRBV4-2	-	TGTGCCAGCAGCCAAGCGGGGCGGGGAGATACGCAGTATTTT	CASSQAGRGDTQYF
TRBJ2-3	few	TRBV9	TRBD2	TGTGCCAGCAGCTTCAGGACATCGGGGGGAGATACGCAGTATTTT	CASSFRTSGGDTQYF
TRBJ2-3	-	TRBV6-2/TRBV6-3	TRBD2	TGTGCCAGCAGTTACTTTCTAGCGGGCGGGGCAGATACGCAGTATTTT	CASSYFLAGGADTQYF
TRBJ2-3	-	TRBV18	TRBD2	TGTGCCAGCTCACCAAGCGGGGGGGCCGGGGCAACACAGGATACGCAGTATTTT	CASSPSGGAGATQDTQYF
TRBJ1-1	-	TRBV2	-	TGTGCCAGCAGGCGCGGGACGGAAAACACTGAAGCTTTCTTT	CASRRGTENTEAFF